This T cell receptor (beta chain) was captured in a study of tumor and adjacent non-tumor tissue in lung cancer. Across the study: Patients comprised approximately eleven adenocarcinoma, a couple of squamous cell carcinoma and 1 small cell lung cancer. Each sample yielded 3.5 million to 4.5 million productive TCRbeta reads on average.

The library came from three nested PCR rounds adapted from ARM-PCR protocols. TCRdb recomputed calls from the multiplex PCR reads with MiXCR, one row per CDR3 protein. The sample lists approximately 76,000 distinct CDR3 sequences, 55% to 70% seen once, with roughly 12% in the top ten. RNA was extracted from bulk tissue without any cell sorting. With respect to this clonotype: Its antigen is undetermined. An end of the junction does not agree with germline; a read error may underlie this.

General study findings and limits: In normal lung, the top 100 clones were significantly more dominant than in tumor.

Input material: lung tumor tissue. The sequence was collected from an older woman with non-small cell lung cancer.

The CDR3 sequence is CASSQDLGGMSYEQYF. The CDR3 DNA is TGCGCCAGTAGCCAAGATTTGGGGGGCATGTCCTACGAGCAGTACTTC. V usage is TRBV4-1 and J usage is TRBJ2-7; D may correspond to TRBD1 or TRBD2 (6 bases each). The CDR3 runs to 16 residues. Germline CDR1 and CDR2: MGHRA and YSYEKL.